Detailed here is one T cell receptor beta chain. Its antigen is not yet known. No base-level quality is on record; no much larger clone is a single base apart. Patients with a history of autoimmune disease or receiving systemic immunosuppression were excluded from the trial. Peripheral blood for TCR sequencing was collected from all dose cohorts at baseline, on cycle 4 day 1, and on cycle 7 day 1. Samples were obtained from an open-label, multicenter, first-in-human phase I dose-escalation trial of ivuxolimab. Adults with locally advanced or metastatic melanoma, renal cell carcinoma, hepatocellular carcinoma or head and neck squamous cell carcinoma were enrolled in the trial. CD4+ and CD8+ T cells were sorted separately from peripheral blood before TCR sequencing. These data belong to a study of OX40 agonist ivuxolimab in advanced cancers. Broadly, across the study: Ivuxolimab was an agonistic, fully human IgG2 monoclonal antibody directed against OX40 (CD134), a costimulatory receptor. Intravenous ivuxolimab was administered to patients every 2 weeks at six dose levels: 0.01, 0.1, 0.3, 1.5, 3 and 10 mg/kg. Of the roughly 52 dose-escalation patients, hepatocellular carcinoma was present in roughly 19, melanoma in roughly 15, renal cell carcinoma in 9 and head and neck cancer in 9. In the dose-escalation cohort, approximately 82% of patients were male, and the mean age was roughly 60 years with a range of about 20 to 79. Patients were allowed to have had prior anti-PD-1, anti-PD-L1 or anti-CTLA-4 therapy, and approximately 43% of the dose-escalation patients had previously received checkpoint inhibitors. Partial responses occurred in three dose-escalation patients, of whom one had hepatocellular carcinoma and two had cutaneous melanoma. The point of sequencing TCRbeta in the periphery was to test whether ivuxolimab changed TCR sequence diversity and drove clonal T-cell expansion. The paper covers the monotherapy dose-escalation part of the phase I ivuxolimab trial, which included N ≈ 50 patients.

Genomic DNA was isolated from the sorted cells so that the TCRbeta CDR3 region could be sequenced. The immunoSEQ Assay was used for sequencing of TCRbeta CDR3 regions. TCRdb took this table from immuneACCESS and kept in-frame rearrangements with V and J called. Such tables lack part of the clones; where checked against another copy, unresolved V genes explain under half of the gap, and the rest is unexplained. The sample includes roughly 40,000 clones, with around 89% observed a single time. About 6% of the sample lies in the top ten. Relative to germline, V is 5 bases shorter and J is 6 bases shorter, with 12 bases between their ends. The germline V gene provides CDR1 SNHLY and CDR2 FYNNEI. The CDR3 goes from the cysteine to the phenylalanine over 13 residues. The entry retains the CDR3 DNA only, 39 bases that are in frame from base 1. On the study overall, not on this receptor specifically: Partial responders in the 0.1-3.0 mg/kg groups had among the lowest normalized peripheral clonal expansion, especially among CD8+ T cells. The antigen specificity of the peripheral T cells that underwent clonal expansion was not determined. Low levels of normalized T-cell clonal expansion were also seen in some nonresponding patients. After ivuxolimab, CD8+ T cells had more expanded clones than CD4+ T cells on average. At doses from 0.1 to 3.0 mg/kg, clonal expansion was seen in both CD4+ and CD8+ blood T cells between baseline and week 6.

This specimen was CD4+ or CD8+ T cells sorted from blood, taken in a trial of the OX40 agonist ivuxolimab. This sequence uses TRBV2 and TRBJ2-3, and the D gene may be TRBD2, 6 bases matching. This sequence was found in an adult with an advanced solid tumor such as melanoma, head and neck, liver or kidney cancer. The CDR3 loop reads CASSPRDLDTQYF. The DNA reads TGTGCCAGCAGTCCCCGGGACTTGGATACGCAGTATTTT.